This T cell receptor (beta chain) stems from a study of brain T cells in children with intractable seizures (dated by TCRdb to the early 2020s). Study-level background: Resected brain tissue from 53 pediatric epilepsy surgery cases was first screened for immune gene transcripts using a NanoString immunology panel. Among the roughly twelve selected surgery cases, eight also had pre-surgery blood sequenced, leaving four with brain tissue only. Points the paper makes about the study in general: Viral specificity was inferred only from CDR3 sequence similarity, and patients' HCMV serostatus was unknown. Because pre- and post-surgery blood were sequenced to different depths, clones absent from the pre-surgery sample may reflect undersampling.

The immunoSEQ assay was used to generate TCR beta chain sequences from genomic DNA. As for how the authors treated the data: CDR3 sequences not starting with the conserved framework cysteine at position 104 were manually removed. Clonality was calculated as one minus the normalized Shannon's Diversity Index, with values ranging from 0 (maximal diversity) to 1 (oligoclonal). To check whether a given CDR3 had different frequencies in two samples, for example brain versus blood, chi-squared comparison-of-proportions tests were used. Public clonotypes were found by searching immuneACCESS, and the VDJdb browser was used to assess similarity to known antiviral clonotypes. As stored in TCRdb, this immuneACCESS dataset retains in-frame rearrangements with V and J assigned. A fraction of the clones does not appear; measured against another copy, unresolved V genes explain less than half of the discrepancy, and the remainder lacks a known reason. V and J calls and clone size are given by that table; D and trimming were obtained from the DNA. This sample holds approximately 23,000 clones; around 94% were observed only once. The top ten constitute roughly 6.7% of the sample.

Inclusive of the bounding cysteine and phenylalanine, the CDR3 is 17 residues long. Of the read, only the CDR3 DNA is kept; its 51 bases are in frame from base 1. As concerns this clone: The target of this receptor is not known. Base quality data are lacking; no much larger clone is found one base away.

In the paper's terms, the time point label means: resected brain tissue, or blood drawn just prior to surgery. The surgery cases showing the highest brain T cell transcript signatures were chosen for TCR beta chain sequencing of brain tissue and, when available, of blood. Prior to surgery, the patients had been treated with at least one anti-epileptic drug. The TCR-sequenced patients were children whose drug-resistant epilepsy was caused by tuberous sclerosis complex, focal cortical dysplasia, Rasmussen encephalitis or hemimegalencephaly. Blood was drawn right before the epilepsy surgery. Bulk genomic DNA was isolated from unsorted brain tissue and whole blood using the Monarch genomic DNA purification kit.

The rearranged chain carries TRBV21-1 and TRBJ2-5. TRBV21-1 is shown as a pseudogene. This sequence was found in a boy under 18 with focal cortical dysplasia and intractable seizures. This specimen consisted of peripheral blood, obtained at surgery. Read as DNA, the sequence is TGTGCCAGCAGCAAAGGGGCTTGGGGGGCTTATGAAGAGACCCAGTACTTC. Translated, this gives CASSKGAWGAYEETQYF.